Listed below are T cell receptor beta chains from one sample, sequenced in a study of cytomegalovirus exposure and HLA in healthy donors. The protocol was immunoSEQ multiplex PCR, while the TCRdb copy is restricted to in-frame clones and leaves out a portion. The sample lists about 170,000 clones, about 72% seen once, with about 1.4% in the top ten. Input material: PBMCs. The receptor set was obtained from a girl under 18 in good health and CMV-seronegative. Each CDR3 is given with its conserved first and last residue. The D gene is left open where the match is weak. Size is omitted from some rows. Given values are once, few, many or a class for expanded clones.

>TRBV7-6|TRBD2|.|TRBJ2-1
TGTGCCATAACGCACGCCGGGACTAGCGGGGGGGACTACAATGAGCAGTTCTTC
CAITHAGTSGGDYNEQFF
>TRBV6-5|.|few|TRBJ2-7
TGTGCCAGCAGACAGATCCCTGCCTACGAGCAGTACTTC
CASRQIPAYEQYF
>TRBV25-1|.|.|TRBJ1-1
TGTGCCAGCAGTGAAACTGTAGCGAACACTGAAGCTTTCTTT
CASSETVANTEAFF
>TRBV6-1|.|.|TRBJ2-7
TGTGCCAGCAGTTCCCTGACAGTCTCCTACGAGCAGTACTTC
CASSSLTVSYEQYF
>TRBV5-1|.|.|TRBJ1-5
TGCGCCAGCAGCCTCAAAATCCCTGGGCTTCGGAATCAGCCCCAGCATTTT
CASSLKIPGLRNQPQHF
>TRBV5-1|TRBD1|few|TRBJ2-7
TGCGCCAGCAGCCCGGGACAGACAAACTACGAGCAGTACTTC
CASSPGQTNYEQYF
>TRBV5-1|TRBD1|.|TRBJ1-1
TGCGCCAGCAGCTTACAGGGGGCGGAGAACACTGAAGCTTTCTTT
CASSLQGAENTEAFF
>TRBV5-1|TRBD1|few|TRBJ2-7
TGCGCCAGCAGCTGGACAGGTCGGGAGCAGTACTTC
CASSWTGREQYF
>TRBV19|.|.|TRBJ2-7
TGTGCCAGCTCAAGCGGGTTGGGGCGCCGGGCCCACGAGCAGTACTTC
CASSSGLGRRAHEQYF
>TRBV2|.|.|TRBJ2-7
TGTGCCAGCCAAGCCCCACCCGTGGGGGCTGTGGACTTC
CASQAPPVGAVDF
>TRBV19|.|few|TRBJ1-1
TGTGCCAGTAGTGGGCAGGGTTTCACTGAAGCTTTCTTT
CASSGQGFTEAFF